Following are 28 T cell receptor beta chains from one sample sequenced in a study of cytomegalovirus exposure and HLA in healthy donors. The PCR made use of 60 Vbeta and 13 Jbeta primers. Clones were sequenced by immunoSEQ multiplex PCR, and TCRdb holds only the in-frame ones, with some missing. The top ten clones hold more than 4% of a sample with under 200,000 clones, roughly 77% of them seen once. The sequenced material came from PBMCs. The receptors shown here come from a male donor in good health and CMV-seronegative.

The chain has TRBV11-2 and TRBJ2-7; D is possibly TRBD2 (6 bases). Per germline, CDR1 SGHAT and CDR2 FQNNGV. V was shortened by 5 bases and J by 7 bases, with 18 bases between the two germline ends. CDR3 length equals 14 residues. The chain's CDR3 is CASSIRDSGWEQYF. The CDR3 coding sequence is TGTGCCAGCAGCATCCGGGACTCGGGATGGGAGCAGTACTTC.

This sequence joins TRBV6-1 and TRBJ2-1, with 7 bases matching TRBD1. The CDR3 sequence is 14 residues long. Trimming at V came to 4 bases and at J to 7 bases, leaving 7 bases not matched to a gene. CDR1 MNHNS and CDR2 SASEGT come from the germline V gene. Here the CDR3 DNA reads TGTGCCAGCAGTGCACCGGGACAGAGAAATGAGCAGTTCTTC. Translated: CASSAPGQRNEQFF.

Only one count was recorded for this clone. This sequence joins TRBV30 and TRBJ2-5; no firm D call. CDR1 is GTSNPN and CDR2 is SVGIG in the germline V gene (reference sequence). Between the trimmed V and J ends, which lost 2 bases and 2 bases, there was a span of 6 bases. The CDR3 runs to 12 residues. The CDR3 reads CAWSYIQETQYF. The CDR3 DNA follows: TGTGCCTGGAGTTATATACAAGAGACCCAGTACTTC. Variable domain in full (rest from reference TRBV30 and TRBJ2-5): SQTIHQWPATLVQPVGSPLSLECTVEGTSNPNLYWYRQAAGRGLQLLFYSVGIGQISSEVPQNLSASRPQDRQFILSSKKLLLSDSGFYLCAWSYIQETQYFGPGTRLLVL.

This clone was counted a single time. This chain uses TRBV28 with TRBJ1-4, with 7 nucleotides matching TRBD1. Germline V gives CDR1 MDHEN, CDR2 SYDVKM. The CDR3 is made up of 13 amino acids. Losses at the gene ends were 3 bases for V and 5 bases for J; bases not matched to a gene: 0. The CDR3 region has the DNA TGTGCCAGCAGTTTGACAGGGAATGAAAAACTGTTTTTT. This codes for CASSLTGNEKLFF.

In its sample, this clone was seen once. The chain couples TRBV5-8 to TRBJ2-7; TRBD1 is a possible D gene (6 bases). V shed 3 bases and J shed 3 bases, with 10 bases lying between them. Germline assignment: CDR1 SGHTS and CDR2 YDEGEE. This CDR3 is 13 amino acids long. The CDR3: CASSSRDNYEQYF. The CDR3 coding sequence is TGTGCCAGCAGCTCCCGGGACAACTACGAGCAGTACTTC.

The V and J genes are TRBV19 and TRBJ1-3; the D gene is possibly TRBD1 (5 bases). Germline CDR1 and CDR2: LNHDA and SQIVND (reference sequence). V gave up 3 bases and J gave up 2 bases, with 11 bases separating them. The CDR3 extends over 15 amino acids. The CDR3 spells CASSIQGKAGNTIYF. The CDR3, as DNA: TGTGCCAGTAGTATTCAGGGTAAAGCTGGAAACACCATATATTTT.

This clone occurred a few times. The chain is built from TRBV29-1 and TRBJ2-7; 9 nucleotides line up with TRBD2. Looked up from germline, CDR1 is SQVTM and CDR2 is ANQGSEA. The J segment lost 2 bases and the V segment lost 6 bases, leaving 11 bases of the junction unmatched. The CDR3 spans 15 residues. The CDR3 loop is CSVTKGAGGTYEQYF. The CDR3 DNA sequence: TGCAGCGTGACCAAGGGAGCGGGGGGAACCTACGAGCAGTACTTC.

The chain has TRBV7-2 and TRBJ2-1; D is perhaps TRBD2 (5 bases). Germline loops: CDR1 SGHTA, CDR2 FQGNSA. The V gene lost 7 bases and the J gene lost 9 bases, with 19 bases spanning the gap. The CDR3 covers 14 residues. Written as DNA, the CDR3 is TGTGCCAGCACCGCCCAAGGAGGAGCGGTTGAGCAGTTCTTC. Protein sequence: CASTAQGGAVEQFF.

In DNA, the CDR3 is TGTGCCTCGGACAGGGGGCTGTTCGGGGAGCTGTTTTTT. Residues: CASDRGLFGELFF. The chain combines TRBV30 with TRBJ2-2, with TRBD1 identical over 11 bases. This CDR3 has 13 amino acids. Germline V gene lookup returns CDR1 GTSNPN and CDR2 SVGIG (reference sequence). The J segment lost 7 bases and the V segment lost 7 bases, leaving 5 bases of the junction unmatched.

The chain uses TRBV5-1 and TRBJ2-5; D possibly corresponds to TRBD1 (6 bases). Trimming left V 4 bases short and J 7 bases short, with 14 bases between. This CDR3 spans 13 amino acids. Germline V lookup: CDR1 SGHRS, CDR2 YFSETQ. DNA of the CDR3: TGCGCCAGCAGCGGGACATCAAAGGGGACCCAGTACTTC. This sequence encodes CASSGTSKGTQYF.

This clone was detected once. This chain uses TRBV27 with TRBJ2-2; the D gene is possibly TRBD2 (5 bases). This CDR3 spans 14 amino acids. V was pared by 6 bases and J by 5 bases, with 13 bases between. The germline CDR1 and CDR2 sequences are MNHEY and SMNVEV (reference sequence). The CDR3 spells CASSTGRGTGELFF. CDR3 bases: TGTGCCAGCAGCACGGGAAGAGGGACCGGGGAGCTGTTTTTT.

J is TRBJ2-5 and V is TRBV7-3; a weak D match, TRBD2 (6 bases). CDR1 is SGHTA and CDR2 is FQGTGA in the germline V gene. There are 15 residues in the CDR3. Trimming cost V 2 bases and J 2 bases, with 12 bases left between them. CDR3 region: CASSLGGNQQETQYF. The CDR3 DNA reads TGTGCCAGCAGCTTAGGGGGGAATCAACAAGAGACCCAGTACTTC.

The chain links TRBV11-2 to TRBJ1-4; TRBD1 might be the D (6 bases). CDR1 is SGHAT, CDR2 FQNNGV, per germline. The CDR3 sequence is 15 residues long. Trimming removed 5 bases at V and 1 base at J, with 11 bases between. CDR3 amino acids: CASSPRTETNEKLFF. The CDR3 DNA reads TGTGCCAGCAGCCCCCGGACAGAAACTAATGAAAAACTGTTTTTT.

The J gene is TRBJ2-5, the V gene TRBV7-9, with D perhaps TRBD1 (5 bases). Germline loops: CDR1 SEHNR, CDR2 FQNEAQ (reference sequence). V was clipped by 3 bases and J by 4 bases, with 15 bases between them. This CDR3 comprises 15 residues. CDR3 bases: TGTGCCAGCAGCTTGGGCGATCATAGGGGAGAGACCCAGTACTTC. Its protein product is CASSLGDHRGETQYF.

The chain links TRBV27 to TRBJ2-2, with D tentatively TRBD1 (5 bases). The V and J ends lost 5 bases and 1 base respectively, with 8 bases between them. There are 14 residues in the CDR3. The germline V gene encodes CDR1 MNHEY and CDR2 SMNVEV (reference sequence). This chain's CDR3 is CASSIGQNTGELFF. The CDR3 nucleotides read TGTGCCAGCAGTATCGGACAGAACACCGGGGAGCTGTTTTTT.

V gene TRBV6-5 combines with J gene TRBJ2-1; D is unresolved. The V gene lost 0 bases and the J gene lost 4 bases, with 4 bases spanning the gap. The length of the CDR3 is 13 residues. Per germline, CDR1 MNHEY and CDR2 SVGAGI. CDR3 nucleotides: TGTGCCAGCAGTTACTCGAGGTACAATGAGCAGTTCTTC. Its translation is CASSYSRYNEQFF.

The chain has TRBV5-6 and TRBJ2-5; 9 positions agree with TRBD2. Germline V CDR1 and CDR2: SGHDT, YYEEEE. V was pared by 0 bases and J by 1 base, with 13 bases of the junction left unmatched. The CDR3 runs to 19 residues. The CDR3 DNA is TGTGCCAGCAGCTTGGGGGCGGGGGGGCCGGGGGTGGGCCAAGAGACCCAGTACTTC. Residues: CASSLGAGGPGVGQETQYF.

The chain employs TRBV6-1 and TRBJ1-1; no firm D call. There are 11 residues in the CDR3. Per the germline V gene, CDR1 is MNHNS and CDR2 is SASEGT. Trimming cost V 6 bases and J 2 bases, with 4 bases left between them. DNA of the CDR3: TGTGCCAGCAGCTCTAACACTGAAGCTTTCTTT. Protein: CASSSNTEAFF.

V usage is TRBV15 and J usage is TRBJ1-5; 9 bases are a match to TRBD1. J gave up 7 bases and V 4 bases, and 8 bases lay outside the gene matches. Germline assignment: CDR1 LNHNV and CDR2 YYDKDF (reference sequence). This CDR3 region has 15 residues. CDR3: CATSILQGAEQPQHF. CDR3 DNA: TGTGCCACCAGCATACTACAGGGGGCTGAACAGCCCCAGCATTTT.

The chain links TRBV19 to TRBJ2-1; 10 bases line up with TRBD1. The CDR3 contains 22 residues. The germline V gene encodes CDR1 LNHDA and CDR2 SQIVND (reference sequence). Unmatched junction bases numbered 17, after V lost 0 bases and J lost 0 bases. CDR3 amino acids: CASSIDGWRDRGLWSSYNEQFF. CDR3 DNA sequence: TGTGCCAGTAGTATAGATGGGTGGAGGGACAGGGGCCTTTGGAGCTCCTACAATGAGCAGTTCTTC. The full variable domain, its missing parts supplied by reference TRBV19 and TRBJ2-1, is DGGITQSPKYLFRKEGQNVTLSCEQNLNHDAMYWYRQDPGQGLRLIYYSQIVNDFQKGDIAEGYSVSREKKESFPLTVTSAQKNPTAFYLCASSIDGWRDRGLWSSYNEQFFGPGTRLTVL.

The J gene is TRBJ2-1, the V gene TRBV30; D gene uncertain. Per germline, CDR1 GTSNPN and CDR2 SVGIG (reference sequence). The CDR3 covers 13 residues. The V gene lost 2 bases and the J gene lost 6 bases, with 11 bases spanning the gap. The CDR3 coding sequence is TGTGCCTGGAGTCGTTCCCTATCCAATGAGCAGTTCTTC. Amino acids: CAWSRSLSNEQFF.

V usage is TRBV29-1 and J usage is TRBJ2-1; perhaps TRBD2 as D (5 bases). The V gene lost 4 bases and the J gene lost 0 bases, with 10 bases spanning the gap. The CDR3 is made up of 14 amino acids. The germline CDR1 and CDR2 sequences are SQVTM and ANQGSEA. The CDR3 nucleotides read TGCAGCGTTGGGAAAGGGAGCTCCTACAATGAGCAGTTCTTC. Its protein product is CSVGKGSSYNEQFF.

This CDR3 is CASSLGTSGNGGEQYF. CDR3 nucleotides: TGTGCCAGCAGCTTAGGGACTAGCGGGAACGGGGGCGAGCAGTACTTC. The J gene is TRBJ2-7, the V gene TRBV7-6; TRBD2 aligns across 12 bases. The CDR3 runs 16 residues. Germline values: CDR1 SGHVS, CDR2 FNYEAQ. Trimming removed 1 base from V and 6 bases from J; junction bases left unmatched: 7.

The V call is TRBV5-1, the J call TRBJ2-3; a weak D match, TRBD1 (5 bases). CDR1 SGHRS and CDR2 YFSETQ come from the germline V gene. The germline V and J ends were trimmed by 0 bases and 0 bases, with 8 bases remaining between them. The CDR3 runs 15 residues. The CDR3 DNA follows: TGCGCCAGCAGCTTGGGGGGCACTAGCACAGATACGCAGTATTTT. Encoded protein: CASSLGGTSTDTQYF.

The V call is TRBV28, the J call TRBJ1-2; no definite D call. CDR3 length equals 13 residues. Trimming took 6 bases from V and 8 from J, leaving 16 bases between them. Per germline, CDR1 MDHEN and CDR2 SYDVKM. This CDR3 reads CASSLTFLQGYTF. CDR3 in DNA: TGTGCCAGCAGCCTGACATTCTTGCAGGGCTACACCTTC.

This clone came up a few times. The rearrangement uses TRBV11-2 and TRBJ2-1, with D possibly being TRBD1 (5 bases). The V gene lost 1 base and the J gene lost 10 bases, with 8 bases spanning the gap. The length of the CDR3 is 12 residues. Looked up from germline, CDR1 is SGHAT and CDR2 is FQNNGV. The DNA for the CDR3 is TGTGCCAGCAGCTTAGTCTCAGGGGAGCAGTTCTTC. This gives the protein CASSLVSGEQFF.

V is TRBV7-8 and J is TRBJ1-2; D is perhaps TRBD1 (6 bases). This CDR3 is 16 amino acids long. The V gene's germline CDR1 is SGHVS and CDR2 FQNEAQ. Trimming stripped 3 bases from V and 4 bases from J, with 18 bases between. The CDR3 DNA follows: TGTGCCAGCAGCTTGGGTCATGGGGGCCGGGGCTATGGCTACACCTTC. It encodes CASSLGHGGRGYGYTF.

The chain links TRBV7-7 to TRBJ2-7; TRBD2 aligns across 7 bases. From germline, CDR1 is SSHAT and CDR2 FNYEAQ (reference sequence). J lost 3 bases, V lost 0 bases, and 5 bases had no gene match. The CDR3 covers 15 residues. The CDR3, as DNA: TGTGCCAGCAGCTTAGCGCGGGGGATCCTCTACGAGCAGTACTTC. It translates to CASSLARGILYEQYF.